The rows below give T cell receptor beta chains drawn from one sample of a study of response to subunit inactivated influenza vaccine. TCRdb reprocessed the RT-PCR reads with MiXCR, giving one entry per CDR3 protein. The sample records hundreds of thousands of distinct CDR3 sequences, around a sixth being singletons. The sample consisted of PBMCs from blood, taken 11 to 12 days after vaccination. The receptor set was obtained from a man aged 50 to 60 who received an inactivated influenza vaccine. CDR3s include the opening cysteine and the closing phenylalanine or tryptophan. Fields, in order: CDR3 protein, CDR3 DNA, J gene, clone size, D gene, V gene. The D gene is left open where the match is weak. Rows give clone size only sometimes, using once, few, many, or a class for an expanded clone.

cdr3_aa: CASSFGTPRDNTQYF
cdr3_nt: TGTGCCAGCAGTTTCGGGACTCCGCGCGATAATACGCAGTATTTT
j_call: TRBJ2-3
clone_size: few
d_call: .
v_call: TRBV12-3/TRBV12-4

cdr3_aa: CASSSTGSINQPQHF
cdr3_nt: TGTGCCAGCAGTTCCACCGGGTCAATAAATCAGCCCCAGCATTTT
j_call: TRBJ1-5
clone_size: few
d_call: .
v_call: TRBV6-5

cdr3_aa: CASSLLVGGNEQFF
cdr3_nt: TGTGCCAGCAGTTTACTAGTGGGAGGCAATGAGCAGTTCTTC
j_call: TRBJ2-1
clone_size: few
d_call: .
v_call: TRBV6-5

cdr3_aa: CATLGATNTGELFF
cdr3_nt: TGTGCCACCCTCGGGGCAACGAACACCGGGGAGCTGTTTTTT
j_call: TRBJ2-2
clone_size: .
d_call: .
v_call: TRBV28

cdr3_aa: CASSLWGGTTGELFF
cdr3_nt: TGTGCCAGCAGTTTGTGGGGGGGCACAACCGGGGAGCTGTTTTTT
j_call: TRBJ2-2
clone_size: few
d_call: .
v_call: TRBV12-3/TRBV12-4

cdr3_aa: CASSSGGRYPRSTDTQYF
cdr3_nt: TGTGCCAGCAGTTCGGGGGGTAGGTACCCTAGAAGCACAGATACGCAGTATTTT
j_call: TRBJ2-3
clone_size: few
d_call: TRBD2
v_call: TRBV25-1

cdr3_aa: CASSSTSGSNIQYF
cdr3_nt: TGTGCCAGCAGCTCGACTAGCGGGAGTAACATTCAGTACTTC
j_call: TRBJ2-4
clone_size: .
d_call: TRBD2
v_call: TRBV7-8

cdr3_aa: CASSQAIPGQGGNVRTGELFF
cdr3_nt: TGTGCCAGCAGCCAGGCGATACCTGGACAGGGAGGTAATGTAAGGACCGGGGAGCTGTTTTTT
j_call: TRBJ2-2
clone_size: .
d_call: TRBD1
v_call: TRBV3-1

cdr3_aa: CASSQGDVREDEQYF
cdr3_nt: TGTGCCAGCAGCCAAGGGGACGTCCGGGAGGACGAGCAGTACTTC
j_call: TRBJ2-7
clone_size: .
d_call: TRBD2
v_call: TRBV7-8

cdr3_aa: CASSVGLAGHEQYF
cdr3_nt: TGTGCCAGCAGCGTGGGACTAGCGGGACACGAGCAGTACTTC
j_call: TRBJ2-7
clone_size: few
d_call: TRBD2
v_call: TRBV7-9

cdr3_aa: CASVPGQVLYGYTF
cdr3_nt: TGTGCCAGCGTACCGGGGCAGGTCCTTTATGGCTACACCTTC
j_call: TRBJ1-2
clone_size: .
d_call: .
v_call: TRBV28

cdr3_aa: CASSDLAGGVYEQYF
cdr3_nt: TGTGCCAGCAGTGACCTAGCGGGAGGTGTGTACGAGCAGTACTTC
j_call: TRBJ2-7
clone_size: few
d_call: TRBD2
v_call: TRBV2

cdr3_aa: CSATGTSGGNNEQFF
cdr3_nt: TGCAGTGCAACCGGGACTAGCGGGGGGAACAATGAGCAGTTCTTC
j_call: TRBJ2-1
clone_size: .
d_call: TRBD2
v_call: TRBV20-1

cdr3_aa: CASSRTVGPEKLFF
cdr3_nt: TGTGCCAGCAGCCGGACAGTCGGGCCCGAAAAACTGTTTTTT
j_call: TRBJ1-4
clone_size: few
d_call: .
v_call: TRBV28

cdr3_aa: CASSSDRAGGYTF
cdr3_nt: TGTGCCAGCAGCTCGGACAGGGCGGGTGGCTACACCTTC
j_call: TRBJ1-2
clone_size: few
d_call: TRBD1
v_call: TRBV5-6

cdr3_aa: CSAGQLTYEQYF
cdr3_nt: TGCAGTGCTGGACAGCTCACCTACGAGCAGTACTTC
j_call: TRBJ2-7
clone_size: .
d_call: .
v_call: TRBV20-1

cdr3_aa: CSARRSKGYTEAFF
cdr3_nt: TGCAGTGCTAGGCGTTCGAAGGGGTACACTGAAGCTTTCTTT
j_call: TRBJ1-1
clone_size: few
d_call: .
v_call: TRBV20-1

cdr3_aa: CASSLVQGDTEAFF
cdr3_nt: TGTGCCAGCAGCTTAGTTCAGGGGGACACTGAAGCTTTCTTT
j_call: TRBJ1-1
clone_size: many
d_call: TRBD1
v_call: TRBV11-2

cdr3_aa: CAWSVSGESGELFF
cdr3_nt: TGTGCCTGGAGTGTATCGGGGGAGTCCGGGGAGCTGTTTTTT
j_call: TRBJ2-2
clone_size: few
d_call: .
v_call: TRBV30

cdr3_aa: CASSPGQGVSLGGYTF
cdr3_nt: TGCGCCAGCAGCCCAGGACAGGGGGTGTCTCTGGGTGGCTACACCTTC
j_call: TRBJ1-2
clone_size: many
d_call: TRBD1
v_call: TRBV5-1

cdr3_aa: CASRKPGTSGKDTQYF
cdr3_nt: TGTGCCAGCAGAAAACCCGGGACTAGCGGGAAGGATACGCAGTATTTT
j_call: TRBJ2-3
clone_size: few
d_call: TRBD2
v_call: TRBV6-2/TRBV6-3

cdr3_aa: CASGEGTDTQYF
cdr3_nt: TGTGCCAGCGGGGAGGGCACAGATACGCAGTATTTT
j_call: TRBJ2-3
clone_size: many
d_call: .
v_call: TRBV2

cdr3_aa: CASSSPRYGYTF
cdr3_nt: TGTGCCAGCAGCTCCCCTCGCTATGGCTACACCTTC
j_call: TRBJ1-2
clone_size: few
d_call: .
v_call: TRBV7-2

cdr3_aa: CASSPTGANEKLFF
cdr3_nt: TGCGCCAGCAGCCCCACGGGGGCTAATGAAAAACTGTTTTTT
j_call: TRBJ1-4
clone_size: .
d_call: .
v_call: TRBV5-1

cdr3_aa: CASSFSQGSYEQYF
cdr3_nt: TGCGCCAGCAGCTTCTCACAGGGGTCCTACGAGCAGTACTTC
j_call: TRBJ2-7
clone_size: .
d_call: TRBD1
v_call: TRBV5-1

cdr3_aa: CASSGGDSLNEKLFF
cdr3_nt: TGTGCCAGCAGTGGAGGAGACAGCCTAAATGAAAAACTGTTTTTT
j_call: TRBJ1-4
clone_size: many
d_call: .
v_call: TRBV2

cdr3_aa: CASSRQGWEKLFF
cdr3_nt: TGCGCCAGCAGTCGTCAGGGGTGGGAAAAACTGTTTTTT
j_call: TRBJ1-4
clone_size: few
d_call: .
v_call: TRBV23-1

cdr3_aa: CASSSPRGGETQYF
cdr3_nt: TGCGCCAGCAGCTCCCCCAGGGGCGGAGAGACCCAGTACTTC
j_call: TRBJ2-5
clone_size: .
d_call: .
v_call: TRBV5-1

cdr3_aa: CASSSVGKEETQYF
cdr3_nt: TGTGCCAGCAGCTCGGTCGGAAAGGAAGAGACCCAGTACTTC
j_call: TRBJ2-5
clone_size: .
d_call: .
v_call: TRBV7-2

cdr3_aa: CASSLSGLSNQPQHF
cdr3_nt: TGTGCCAGCAGCTTGTCCGGGCTAAGCAATCAGCCCCAGCATTTT
j_call: TRBJ1-5
clone_size: few
d_call: .
v_call: TRBV7-8

cdr3_aa: CASSLGSDTPSDNSPLHF
cdr3_nt: TGCGCCAGCAGCTTGGGAAGCGACACGCCGTCTGATAATTCACCCCTCCACTTT
j_call: TRBJ1-6
clone_size: few
d_call: .
v_call: TRBV5-1

cdr3_aa: CASSRGQGLGEQYF
cdr3_nt: TGTGCCAGCAGTCGTGGACAGGGACTGGGCGAGCAGTACTTC
j_call: TRBJ2-7
clone_size: .
d_call: TRBD1
v_call: TRBV27

cdr3_aa: CATKEGQNQPQHF
cdr3_nt: TGTGCCACCAAGGAGGGGCAGAATCAGCCCCAGCATTTT
j_call: TRBJ1-5
clone_size: few
d_call: .
v_call: TRBV10-3

cdr3_aa: CATQEDVINIQYF
cdr3_nt: TGTGCCACCCAAGAGGACGTTATAAACATTCAGTACTTC
j_call: TRBJ2-4
clone_size: .
d_call: .
v_call: TRBV6-2/TRBV6-3

cdr3_aa: CASSQDFTGGRGEKLFF
cdr3_nt: TGCGCCAGCAGCCAAGATTTCACCGGGGGACGAGGGGAAAAACTGTTTTTT
j_call: TRBJ1-4
clone_size: few
d_call: .
v_call: TRBV4-3

cdr3_aa: CASSRVGGTGVTDTQYF
cdr3_nt: TGCGCCAGCAGCCGCGTGGGTGGGACAGGGGTTACAGATACGCAGTATTTT
j_call: TRBJ2-3
clone_size: .
d_call: TRBD1
v_call: TRBV4-1

cdr3_aa: CSARASGGRGETQYF
cdr3_nt: TGCAGTGCTAGGGCTAGCGGGGGGCGGGGAGAGACCCAGTACTTC
j_call: TRBJ2-5
clone_size: few
d_call: TRBD2
v_call: TRBV20-1

cdr3_aa: CASSYSRNNEQFF
cdr3_nt: TGTGCCAGCAGTTACTCACGAAATAACGAGCAGTTCTTC
j_call: TRBJ2-1
clone_size: .
d_call: .
v_call: TRBV6-5

cdr3_aa: CAWSRGGDTQYF
cdr3_nt: TGTGCCTGGAGCCGAGGGGGGGATACCCAGTACTTC
j_call: TRBJ2-5
clone_size: .
d_call: .
v_call: TRBV30

cdr3_aa: CAWSPDYNEQFF
cdr3_nt: TGTGCCTGGAGTCCCGACTACAATGAGCAGTTCTTC
j_call: TRBJ2-1
clone_size: .
d_call: .
v_call: TRBV30

cdr3_aa: CASSQFSTDTQYF
cdr3_nt: TGTGCCAGCAGCCAATTCTCAACAGATACGCAGTATTTT
j_call: TRBJ2-3
clone_size: .
d_call: .
v_call: TRBV3-1

cdr3_aa: CASSHGPAIHQPQHF
cdr3_nt: TGTGCCAGCAGTCACGGTCCGGCCATCCATCAGCCCCAGCATTTT
j_call: TRBJ1-5
clone_size: few
d_call: .
v_call: TRBV6-2/TRBV6-3

cdr3_aa: CSARGTSGRGNIQYF
cdr3_nt: TGCAGTGCTAGAGGGACTAGCGGGAGGGGTAACATTCAGTACTTC
j_call: TRBJ2-4
clone_size: .
d_call: TRBD2
v_call: TRBV20-1

cdr3_aa: CASSLTRLAGGHIQETQYF
cdr3_nt: TGTGCCAGCAGCTTAACTCGACTAGCGGGAGGGCACATCCAAGAGACCCAGTACTTC
j_call: TRBJ2-5
clone_size: few
d_call: TRBD2
v_call: TRBV7-8

cdr3_aa: CSARDRSGRDEQYF
cdr3_nt: TGCAGTGCTAGAGATCGGTCAGGGAGGGACGAGCAGTACTTC
j_call: TRBJ2-7
clone_size: few
d_call: TRBD2
v_call: TRBV20-1

cdr3_aa: CSVDRGRADTQYF
cdr3_nt: TGCAGCGTCGACAGGGGGCGGGCAGATACGCAGTATTTT
j_call: TRBJ2-3
clone_size: many
d_call: TRBD1
v_call: TRBV20-1